This section outlines one T cell receptor (beta chain) sequence together with its context. The data originate from a study of blood T cell repertoires in COVID-19. Background on the study: Nucleic acid was either cDNA or gDNA, and it came from T cells, B-cell-depleted T cells, or PBMCs.

How the authors handled the data: How many nucleated cells were present was estimated from reference gene primer amplification. Libraries were prepared by immunoSEQ multiplex PCR; TCRdb keeps only in-frame clonotypes and omits some of them. V and J calls and clone size are those listed in that table; D and trimming were worked out from the DNA. The profile shows about 350,000 clones, 75% to 90% of them singletons. The V gene lost 2 bases and the J gene lost 6 bases, with 19 bases spanning the gap. CDR1 is SEHNR and CDR2 is FQNEAQ in the germline V gene (reference sequence). The CDR3 has 17 amino acids.

The V gene is TRBV7-9, the J gene TRBJ1-4; tentatively, D is TRBD1 (5 bases). The specimen sequenced was peripheral blood. The sequence came from an older woman with COVID-19, enrolled during active disease. CDR3 loop: CASSLPRIRKQDEKLFF. Written as DNA, the CDR3 is TGTGCCAGCAGCTTACCCCGTATTCGGAAACAGGATGAAAAACTGTTTTTT.